This T cell receptor beta chain is drawn from a study of cytomegalovirus exposure and HLA in healthy donors. Overall study results and limits: Sequencing depth roughly uniform across donors was assumed in presence/absence analyses.

The PCR contained 60 Vbeta and 13 Jbeta primers. The data were produced by immunoSEQ multiplex PCR, yet TCRdb's version contains in-frame clones alone and is incomplete. The table records some 170,000 clones, 80% to 90% of them present only once. About this clone itself: Antigen: not known.

The CDR3 sequence is 15 residues long. Per the germline V gene, CDR1 is WSHSY and CDR2 is SAAADI. The V gene lost 0 bases and the J gene lost 5 bases, with 10 bases spanning the gap. The TCR comes from a woman between 18 and 29 years old in good health and CMV-seropositive. This chain links TRBV10-2 with TRBJ1-4, with a tentative D call TRBD1 (6 bases). Sequencing was performed on PBMCs. The CDR3 bases are TGCGCCAGCAGTGAGTCGAGGGGGACAAATGAAAAACTGTTTTTT. Translation gives CASSESRGTNEKLFF.